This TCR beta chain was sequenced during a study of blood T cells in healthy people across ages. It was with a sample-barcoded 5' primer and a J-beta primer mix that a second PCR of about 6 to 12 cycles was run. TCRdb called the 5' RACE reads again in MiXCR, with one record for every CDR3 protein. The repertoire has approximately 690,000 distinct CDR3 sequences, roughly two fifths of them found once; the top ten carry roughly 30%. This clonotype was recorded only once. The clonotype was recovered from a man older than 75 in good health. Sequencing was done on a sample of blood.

CDR3 loop: CASSFHCAYYNSPLHF. The CDR3, as DNA: TGTGCCAGCAGCTTCCATTGTGCATACTATAATTCACCCCTCCACTTT. J is TRBJ1-6 and V is TRBV11-3; D is unclear. Germline CDR1 is SGHNT and CDR2 is YENEEA. V was trimmed by 3 bases and J by 3 bases, leaving 12 bases between them. The CDR3 sequence is 16 residues long.